The sequence of this T cell receptor beta chain was determined in a study of T cells after posttransplantation cyclophosphamide. Study-wide results and caveats: TRB clonality was highly associated with recipient CMV seropositivity and reactivation. Skin or GI-infiltrating T cells shared few TRB sequences with blood.

Sequencing used immunoSEQ multiplex PCR; TCRdb keeps in-frame clones, though not all of them. The counts give 30,000 to 50,000 clones, none of them seen only once; around 4.5% is held by the top ten. The CDR3 has 11 residues. CDR1 and CDR2 (germline): PRHDT, FYEKMQ (reference sequence). Trimming took 5 bases from V and 2 from J, leaving 4 bases between them. This clone has a count of ten or more. Its antigen is undetermined. This rearrangement joins TRBV13 to TRBJ2-7; no firm D call. The sequence was obtained from a woman between 50 and 59 years old in good health and a related stem cell transplant donor. Source material: PBMCs. The CDR3 sequence: CASSLAYEQYF. Written as DNA, the CDR3 is TGTGCCAGCAGCCTCGCCTACGAGCAGTACTTC.